This TCR beta chain stems from a study of T cell responses to AZD1222 COVID-19 vaccine. Study results and limitations: Recipients of two AZD1222 doses showed rising Spike-specific TCR breadth and depth. Clonal diversity may have been underestimated in mostly white British donors.

TCRdb's copy holds only in-frame clones and misses some; the assay was immunoSEQ multiplex PCR. There are some 110,000 clones in the sample; 86% occur only once, and 3% to 3.5% lies in the top ten. In the case of this clone: The antigen remains undetermined.

Germline V gene data show CDR1 as SNHLY and CDR2 as FYNNEI. The CDR3 is 14 amino acids. The junction had 0 bases not matched to a gene; V was cut back by 4 bases and J by 3 bases. J is TRBJ2-7 and V is TRBV2, with TRBD2 identical over 13 bases. The sequence derives from an adult who received the MenACWY meningococcal vaccine as a control. This specimen consisted of peripheral blood, obtained 28 days after the second dose of the MenACWY control vaccine. The CDR3, as DNA: TGTGCCAGCAGTGGACTAGCGGGGGGCTACGAGCAGTACTTC. Translated: CASSGLAGGYEQYF.